This T cell receptor (beta chain) came from a study of T cells in tuberculosis. Study-level background: A South African cohort included IGRA-negative adolescents, latently infected IGRA-positive adolescents and adults with active tuberculosis.

V dropped 7 bases and J dropped 3 bases, with 12 bases sitting between them. In germline, CDR1 is SGHDN, CDR2 FVKESK. The CDR3 spans 14 residues. Sequencing used immunoSEQ multiplex PCR; TCRdb keeps in-frame clones, though not all of them. Found here are some 31,000 clones, approximately 90% of them singletons; the top ten hold 2% to 2.5%. Material: PBMCs. This TCR derives from a donor under 30 with latent tuberculosis or without tuberculosis infection. The chain employs TRBV14 and TRBJ2-2; TRBD2 is a possible D gene (5 bases). The CDR3 is CASTSGYDTGELFF. Here the CDR3 DNA reads TGTGCCAGCACCTCGGGGTACGACACCGGGGAGCTGTTTTTT. The variable domain in full, completed from reference TRBV14 and TRBJ2-2, reads EAGVTQFPSHSVIEKGQTVTLRCDPISGHDNLYWYRRVMGKEIKFLLHFVKESKQDESGMPNNRFLAERTGGTYSTLKVQPAELEDSGVYFCASTSGYDTGELFFGEGSRLTVL.